One and the same sample provided the 27 T cell receptor beta chains below, sequenced in a study of blood T cell repertoires in COVID-19. Using immunoSEQ multiplex PCR, the repertoire was profiled, and TCRdb retains in-frame clones only, with some absent. The sample carries a few hundred thousand clones, 90% recorded once. The sequencing sample was made of PBMCs or T cells enriched from blood (not recorded which). These receptors were collected from a young man who had recovered from COVID-19.

This sequence joins TRBV19 and TRBJ1-1; no clear D gene. This CDR3 contains 13 residues. Germline V gene data show CDR1 as LNHDA and CDR2 as SQIVND (reference sequence). With 3 bases removed from V and 7 bases from J, the gap between germline ends came to 12 bases. CDR3 loop: CASSMLMAVEAFF. CDR3 coding DNA: TGTGCCAGTAGTATGTTGATGGCAGTTGAAGCTTTCTTT.

The chain couples TRBV19 to TRBJ2-7; D possibly corresponds to TRBD1 (6 bases). The germline V and J ends were trimmed by 7 bases and 1 base, with 17 bases remaining between them. There are 15 residues in the CDR3. Germline assignment: CDR1 LNHDA and CDR2 SQIVND (reference sequence). CDR3: CASTQGSNPSYEQYF. CDR3 in DNA: TGTGCCAGTACCCAGGGGAGCAACCCATCCTACGAGCAGTACTTC. Looking up the rest from reference TRBV19 and TRBJ2-7 gives the full variable domain: DGGITQSPKYLFRKEGQNVTLSCEQNLNHDAMYWYRQDPGQGLRLIYYSQIVNDFQKGDIAEGYSVSREKKESFPLTVTSAQKNPTAFYLCASTQGSNPSYEQYFGPGTRLTVT.

The chain has TRBV4-3 and TRBJ2-7, with a tentative D call TRBD1 (5 bases). Trimming cost V 1 base and J 5 bases, with 18 bases left between them. CDR1 and CDR2 from the germline V gene are LGHNA and YSLEER. This CDR3 comprises 16 residues. CDR3 nucleotide sequence: TGCGCCAGCAGCCAAGGCAAAACAAGGGGCGCAGACGAGCAGTACTTC. Residues: CASSQGKTRGADEQYF.

This sequence joins TRBV11-2 and TRBJ2-7, with TRBD2 as a possible D gene (5 bases). There are 16 residues in the CDR3. Germline V CDR1 and CDR2: SGHAT, FQNNGV. Trimming cost V 4 bases and J 0 bases, with 16 bases left between them. CDR3 protein: CASSSRPETTSYEQYF. CDR3 DNA sequence: TGTGCCAGCAGCTCGCGACCCGAGACTACCTCCTACGAGCAGTACTTC.

This chain joins TRBV30 and TRBJ1-2; 10 nucleotides agree with TRBD1. Germline V CDR1 and CDR2: GTSNPN, SVGIG (reference sequence). Unmatched junction bases numbered 13, after V lost 3 bases and J lost 9 bases. This CDR3 contains 15 residues. This CDR3 is CAWSLTRTGGNRYTF. For the CDR3, the DNA is TGTGCCTGGAGCCTAACCCGGACAGGGGGAAATCGCTACACCTTC.

The rearrangement uses TRBV18 and TRBJ2-1, with 11 bases that match TRBD2. In germline, CDR1 is KGHSH, CDR2 LQKENI. V was clipped by 3 bases and J by 1 base; unmatched bases: 2. The CDR3 extends over 16 amino acids. CDR3 region: CASSPRLAGSYNEQFF. The CDR3 DNA is TGTGCCAGCTCACCCCGACTAGCGGGATCCTACAATGAGCAGTTCTTC.

V and J are TRBV6-5 and TRBJ1-6, with D maybe TRBD1 (6 bases). CDR1 and CDR2 (germline): MNHEY, SVGAGI. The CDR3 runs 13 residues. With 8 bases removed from V and 6 bases from J, the gap between germline ends came to 11 bases. The DNA of the CDR3 is TGTGCCAGCGAAGGGGGATTTAATTCACCCCTCCACTTT. Amino acid sequence: CASEGGFNSPLHF.

The genes are TRBV5-4 and TRBJ2-1; possible D gene TRBD1, 6 bases. Germline V lookup: CDR1 SGHNT, CDR2 YYREEE (reference sequence). There are 15 residues in the CDR3. V was trimmed by 4 bases and J by 4 bases, leaving 15 bases between them. CDR3 sequence reads: CASSGDMQGYNEQFF. The CDR3 DNA reads as TGTGCCAGCAGCGGGGACATGCAGGGTTACAATGAGCAGTTCTTC.

CDR3 protein: CASSPREGLTEAFF. As DNA, the CDR3 is TGTGCCAGCAGCCCCCGGGAGGGGTTGACTGAAGCTTTCTTT. This chain links TRBV4-2 with TRBJ1-1; tentatively, D is TRBD1 (5 bases). This CDR3 has 14 residues. Germline-derived CDR1 and CDR2 are LGHNA and YNFKEQ. V dropped 4 bases and J dropped 5 bases, with 14 bases sitting between them.

The chain recombines TRBV25-1 with TRBJ1-2; a weak D match, TRBD1 (6 bases). Germline CDR1 MGHDK, CDR2 SYGVNS. The V end was cut by 1 base, the J end by 8 bases, with 11 bases between. This CDR3 contains 13 residues. CDR3 sequence (DNA): TGTGCCAGCAGTGAATTCAGACAGGAGGGCTACACCTTC. Translated, it gives CASSEFRQEGYTF.

The chain uses TRBV30 and TRBJ1-6; D remains ambiguous. CDR1 is GTSNPN and CDR2 is SVGIG in the germline V gene (reference sequence). The CDR3 has 14 amino acids. Trimming took off 0 bases at V and 9 bases at J, with 12 bases between the two ends. The CDR3 coding sequence is TGTGCCTGGAGTGTAGACTCCTGGTTTTCACCCCTCCACTTT. It encodes CAWSVDSWFSPLHF. Based on the CDR3 plus reference TRBV30 and TRBJ1-6, the full variable domain is SQTIHQWPATLVQPVGSPLSLECTVEGTSNPNLYWYRQAAGRGLQLLFYSVGIGQISSEVPQNLSASRPQDRQFILSSKKLLLSDSGFYLCAWSVDSWFSPLHFGNGTRLTVT.

The V gene is TRBV2, the J gene TRBJ2-1; D unclear. The germline gives CDR1 SNHLY, CDR2 FYNNEI. CDR3 length: 17 amino acids. V lost 7 bases to trimming and J lost 0 bases, with 19 bases between them. CDR3 nucleotide sequence: TGTGCCAGCAAACCTAGTCGGAGCCCAAACTCCTACAATGAGCAGTTCTTC. Amino acids: CASKPSRSPNSYNEQFF.

V and J are TRBV19 and TRBJ1-1; a weak D match, TRBD1 (6 bases). The germline V gene has CDR1 LNHDA and CDR2 SQIVND (reference sequence). The germline V and J ends were trimmed by 5 bases and 4 bases, with 11 bases remaining between them. This CDR3 comprises 13 residues. The CDR3 loop is CASSLTGFTEAFF. The DNA of the CDR3 is TGTGCCAGTAGTCTCACAGGGTTCACTGAAGCTTTCTTT.

V gene TRBV30 combines with J gene TRBJ1-5, with D possibly TRBD1 on 6 matching bases. This CDR3 has 15 residues. The V gene's germline CDR1 is GTSNPN and CDR2 SVGIG (reference sequence). V was shortened by 3 bases and J by 1 base, with 13 bases between the two germline ends. The CDR3 sequence: CAWSAGQSSNQPQHF. The CDR3 DNA sequence: TGTGCCTGGAGCGCCGGACAGAGCAGCAATCAGCCCCAGCATTTT.

The rearrangement joins TRBV9 to TRBJ1-4; D call uncertain. Germline V gene lookup returns CDR1 SGDLS and CDR2 YYNGEE. V dropped 1 base and J dropped 2 bases, with 6 bases sitting between them. The CDR3 is made up of 14 amino acids. The CDR3 loop is CASSVPGTNEKLFF. The CDR3 nucleotides read TGTGCCAGCAGCGTACCGGGGACTAATGAAAAACTGTTTTTT.

V is TRBV5-1 and J is TRBJ2-4, with 10 bases aligning to TRBD1. Germline assignment: CDR1 SGHRS and CDR2 YFSETQ. J was trimmed by 6 bases and V by 0 bases; bases with no gene match: 12. This CDR3 spans 18 amino acids. DNA of the CDR3: TGCGCCAGCAGCTTGGGACCCGGGACAGGGGAGGTTGGAAACATTCAGTACTTC. Protein product: CASSLGPGTGEVGNIQYF.

This clone was observed a single time. This sequence joins TRBV30 and TRBJ2-1, with D perhaps matching TRBD2 (5 bases). The CDR3 extends over 12 amino acids. CDR1 and CDR2 (germline): GTSNPN, SVGIG (reference sequence). Trimming took 0 bases from V and 7 from J, leaving 7 bases between them. CDR3 DNA: TGTGCCTGGAGTGTAACGGGAAATGAGCAGTTCTTC. Its translation: CAWSVTGNEQFF.

This clone was recorded only once. The chain carries TRBV29-1 and TRBJ2-3; tentative D call: TRBD1 (6 bases). Germline V gives CDR1 SQVTM, CDR2 ANQGSEA. The CDR3 runs to 15 residues. Trimming stripped 0 bases from V and 6 bases from J, with 16 bases between. The CDR3 DNA reads as TGCAGCGTTGAAGATAGGGCGACAGGATTCGATACGCAGTATTTT. Its translation is CSVEDRATGFDTQYF.

The chain joins TRBV24-1 to TRBJ2-1; 10 bases align to TRBD1. V dropped 6 bases and J dropped 2; count of bases not matched to a gene: 9. The germline V gene has CDR1 KGHDR and CDR2 SFDVKD. The CDR3 is 17 residues long. The CDR3 here is CATSHSPGTGAYNEQFF. DNA for the CDR3: TGTGCCACCAGTCATTCACCCGGGACAGGGGCCTACAATGAGCAGTTCTTC.

This clone has just one count. The genes are TRBV19 and TRBJ2-1, with 7 positions matching TRBD2. V lost 11 bases, J lost 0 bases, and 19 bases stayed unmatched. Germline CDR1 and CDR2: LNHDA and SQIVND (reference sequence). The length of the CDR3 is 18 residues. For the CDR3, the DNA is TGTGCCGTAGCGGCCGACGGGCTAGCGGAGAGCTCCTACAATGAGCAGTTCTTC. Its protein product is CAVAADGLAESSYNEQFF.

The chain couples TRBV6-5 to TRBJ2-5; D is perhaps TRBD2 (6 bases). This CDR3 region has 14 residues. Per germline, CDR1 MNHEY and CDR2 SVGAGI. The ends were cut back, 6 bases at V and 0 bases at J, with 11 bases in the middle. The CDR3 DNA is TGTGCCAGCAGGCGGGGACCGTACCAAGAGACCCAGTACTTC. Amino acid sequence: CASRRGPYQETQYF.

The CDR3 region has the DNA TGTGCCAGCTCACCGGGACAGGGTCCCAATGAGCAGTTCTTC. This translates into CASSPGQGPNEQFF. The V call is TRBV18, the J call TRBJ2-1; 9 nucleotides line up with TRBD1. This CDR3 contains 14 residues. CDR1 KGHSH and CDR2 LQKENI come from the germline V gene. J lost 6 bases, V lost 3 bases, and 3 bases had no gene match. The whole variable domain, remainder taken from reference TRBV18 and TRBJ2-1, is NAGVMQNPRHLVRRRGQEARLRCSPMKGHSHVYWYRQLPEEGLKFMVYLQKENIIDESGMPKERFSAEFPKEGPSILRIQQVVRGDSAAYFCASSPGQGPNEQFFGPGTRLTVL.

This clone was seen just once. The chain carries TRBV7-9 and TRBJ1-1; D might be TRBD1 (5 bases). Germline V CDR1 and CDR2: SEHNR, FQNEAQ (reference sequence). CDR3 length equals 14 residues. V was shortened by 2 bases and J by 2 bases, with 9 bases between the two germline ends. The CDR3 sequence: CASSLWGENTEAFF. In nucleotides, the CDR3 is TGTGCCAGCAGCTTATGGGGGGAAAACACTGAAGCTTTCTTT.

The chain joins TRBV7-2 to TRBJ1-1; 8 bases align to TRBD1. Unmatched junction bases numbered 7, after V lost 5 bases and J lost 11 bases. The length of the CDR3 is 12 residues. Germline lookup yields CDR1 SGHTA and CDR2 FQGNSA. CDR3 in amino acids: CASSRNRGNAFF. CDR3 nucleotides: TGTGCCAGCAGCCGCAACAGGGGGAACGCTTTCTTT.

The gene calls are TRBV27 and TRBJ1-1; D is ambiguous. The CDR3 has 13 residues. In germline, CDR1 is MNHEY, CDR2 SMNVEV (reference sequence). Trimming stripped 3 bases from V and 1 base from J, with 6 bases between. Written as DNA, the CDR3 is TGTGCCAGCAGTTTCCCAGGGAACACTGAAGCTTTCTTT. This sequence encodes CASSFPGNTEAFF.

V is TRBV30 and J is TRBJ2-2; the match to TRBD2 covers 8 bases. In germline, CDR1 is GTSNPN, CDR2 SVGIG (reference sequence). The V and J ends lost 2 bases and 1 base, in that order; junction bases with no gene match: 6. This CDR3 has 16 amino acids. The CDR3 loop is CAWSRDLAGNTGELFF. Written as DNA, the CDR3 is TGTGCCTGGAGTAGGGACCTAGCGGGGAACACCGGGGAGCTGTTTTTT.

V usage is TRBV15 and J usage is TRBJ2-7; a possible D gene is TRBD2 (6 bases). Trimming stripped 1 base from V and 7 bases from J, with 8 bases between. CDR3 length: 12 amino acids. Germline V gene lookup returns CDR1 LNHNV and CDR2 YYDKDF (reference sequence). The CDR3 here is CATSRVEGEQYF. The CDR3 bases are TGTGCCACCAGCAGAGTGGAGGGGGAGCAGTACTTC.